The next 14 T cell receptor beta chains were all read from a single sample in a study of graft-versus-host responses after intestinal transplantation. Here immunoSEQ multiplex PCR was the method, and the copy in TCRdb shows in-frame clones only, minus some. The profile shows about 70,000 clones, 84% of them singletons. Antigen specificity for these receptors is unknown. The sequencing used unstimulated CD4+ T cells sorted from spleen or lymph node cells, collected before transplant. The source is a human donor who was the organ donor for an intestinal transplant.

This rearrangement joins TRBV7-2 to TRBJ1-5; no clear D gene. Germline loops: CDR1 SGHTA, CDR2 FQGNSA. The CDR3 runs to 15 residues. Trimming pared 1 base from V and 1 base from J, leaving 8 bases between. The CDR3, as DNA: TGTGCCAGCAGCTTAGGTTTTCCGAGCAATCAGCCCCAGCATTTT. Residues: CASSLGFPSNQPQHF.

Details on this clone: The germline gene is not matched at one end of the junction; a read error may be the cause. V usage is TRBV11-2 and J usage is TRBJ1-2, with a tentative D call TRBD1 (5 bases). The CDR3 loop spans 17 amino acids. Per germline, CDR1 SGHAT and CDR2 FQNNGV. The CDR3 reads CASRLGLVSHRNYGYTF. The CDR3 nucleotides read TGTGCCAGCCGCTTGGGGCTGGTCAGCCACCGAAACTATGGCTACACCTTC.

The chain has TRBV2 and TRBJ1-3; 7 positions agree with TRBD1. The CDR3 extends over 16 amino acids. Germline V gene data show CDR1 as SNHLY and CDR2 as FYNNEI. V lost 5 bases to trimming and J lost 0 bases; unmatched junction nucleotides: 7. The CDR3 sequence is CASSFQGGLSGNTIYF. CDR3 coding DNA: TGTGCCAGCAGTTTCCAAGGGGGCCTCTCTGGAAACACCATATATTTT.

The rearrangement joins TRBV5-6 to TRBJ2-7, with 8 bases identical to TRBD2. V trimming: 1 base; J trimming: 4 bases; junction bases outside the gene matches: 7. The CDR3 loop spans 15 amino acids. Germline loops: CDR1 SGHDT, CDR2 YYEEEE. CDR3 coding DNA: TGTGCCAGCAGCTTGTTGGGTAGCGGGGTATACGAGCAGTACGTC. Residues: CASSLLGSGVYEQYV.

This clone was found once. The V and J genes are TRBV5-1 and TRBJ2-2, with 9 bases that match TRBD1. Germline lookup yields CDR1 SGHRS and CDR2 YFSETQ. The CDR3 contains 15 residues. V lost 4 bases to trimming and J lost 1 base; unmatched junction nucleotides: 2. The CDR3 DNA sequence: TGCGCCAGCAGCCTGGGACAGGGGAACACCGGGGAGCTGTTTTTT. Translating it yields CASSLGQGNTGELFF.

This clone occurred a few times. The chain joins TRBV5-5 to TRBJ2-1; TRBD2 agrees at 8 bases. V gave up 0 bases and J gave up 7 bases; unmatched junction bases: 6. Germline V gene sequence: CDR1 SGHKS, CDR2 YYEKEE (reference sequence). The CDR3 extends over 15 amino acids. The CDR3 region has the DNA TGTGCCAGCAGCTTGGCTGGCGGGGGGATTAATGAGCAGTTCTTC. Its translation is CASSLAGGGINEQFF.

The rearrangement uses TRBV6-1 and TRBJ1-2; D is unresolved. Trimming shortened V by 6 bases and J by 4 bases, and 18 bases separated the two germline ends. CDR1 and CDR2 from the germline V gene are MNHNS and SASEGT. The CDR3 runs 15 residues. The CDR3 spells CASSPGRSVPYGYTF. The CDR3 region has the DNA TGTGCCAGCAGCCCCGGTCGTTCCGTACCCTATGGCTACACCTTC.

This chain connects TRBV28 to TRBJ2-7, with D perhaps TRBD1 (5 bases). V was clipped by 5 bases and J by 6 bases, with 20 bases between them. CDR3 length equals 15 residues. Per germline, CDR1 MDHEN and CDR2 SYDVKM. CDR3 residues: CASSPQGRLGFEQYV. DNA of the CDR3: TGTGCCAGCAGTCCCCAGGGTCGGTTGGGTTTCGAGCAGTACGTC.

Worth noting for this clone: One junction end does not reproduce the germline sequence, and a read error may be involved. The chain couples TRBV7-7 to TRBJ2-3, with TRBD2 as a possible D gene (5 bases). The CDR3 extends over 14 amino acids. Per germline, CDR1 SSHAT and CDR2 FNYEAQ (reference sequence). CDR3 sequence: CASSPTEATDTQYF. CDR3 bases: TGTGCTAGCAGCCCGACGGAGGCCACAGATACGCAGTATTTT.

The chain uses TRBV5-1 and TRBJ2-6, with TRBD1 identical over 9 bases. Germline-derived CDR1 and CDR2 are SGHRS and YFSETQ. The CDR3 has 17 amino acids. With 5 bases clipped from V and 0 bases from J, the junction kept 6 bases outside the gene matches. The DNA for the CDR3 is TGCGCCAGCAGTTCGGGGACAGGGTACTCTGGGGCCAACGTCCTGACTTTC. This gives the protein CASSSGTGYSGANVLTF.

This rearrangement joins TRBV5-6 to TRBJ1-2; maybe TRBD1 (6 bases). V shed 0 bases and J shed 9 bases, with 21 bases lying between them. Germline loops: CDR1 SGHDT, CDR2 YYEEEE. The CDR3 length is 16 residues. The CDR3 protein is CASSLVGDTSSVRYTF. CDR3 coding DNA: TGTGCCAGCAGCTTGGTTGGGGACACTTCGAGTGTGCGCTACACCTTC.

This clone appeared a single time. CDR3: CASSVATSGNTGELFF. The CDR3 DNA follows: TGTGCCAGCAGCGTAGCGACTAGCGGGAACACCGGGGAGCTGTTTTTT. The rearrangement uses TRBV9 and TRBJ2-2; 9 nucleotides match TRBD2. Germline CDR1 and CDR2: SGDLS and YYNGEE. CDR3 length: 16 residues. With 0 bases clipped from V and 1 base from J, the junction kept 1 base outside the gene matches. The full variable domain, with the rest looked up from reference TRBV9 and TRBJ2-2, is DSGVTQTPKHLITATGQRVTLRCSPRSGDLSVYWYQQSLDQGLQFLIQYYNGEERAKGNILERFSAQQFPDLHSELNLSSLELGDSALYFCASSVATSGNTGELFFGEGSRLTVL.

V is TRBV29-1 and J is TRBJ1-3; 8 positions match TRBD1. Germline CDR1 reads SQVTM; CDR2 reads ANQGSEA. Losses at the gene ends were 6 bases for V and 2 bases for J; bases not matched to a gene: 3. The CDR3 totals 13 residues. This chain's CDR3 is CSVETGAGNTIYF. Here the CDR3 DNA reads TGCAGCGTGGAGACAGGGGCTGGAAACACCATATATTTT. The full variable domain, with the rest looked up from reference TRBV29-1 and TRBJ1-3, is SAVISQKPSRDICQRGTSLTIQCQVDSQVTMMFWYRQQPGQSLTLIATANQGSEATYESGFVIDKFPISRPNLTFSTLTVSNMSPEDSSIYLCSVETGAGNTIYFGEGSWLTVV.

The chain couples TRBV15 to TRBJ1-5; 10 bases align to TRBD1. The germline gives CDR1 LNHNV, CDR2 YYDKDF (reference sequence). V lost 6 bases, J lost 6 bases, and 5 bases stayed unmatched. This CDR3 comprises 14 residues. The CDR3 nucleotides are TGTGCCACCAGTTACGGACAGGGGGGTCAGCCCCAGCATTTT. Translated: CATSYGQGGQPQHF.